The entry that follows covers one T cell receptor beta chain sequence. Its antigen is unknown. The data were taken from a study of response to subunit inactivated influenza vaccine. Regarding the study as a whole: Few new T cells, the authors suggested, are recruited by each seasonal influenza vaccination.

Looked up from germline, CDR1 is DFQATT and CDR2 is SNEGSKA (reference sequence). Trimming at V came to 3 bases and at J to 9 bases, leaving 3 bases not matched to a gene. The CDR3 runs to 13 residues. One entry per CDR3 protein results from TCRdb running MiXCR on the RT-PCR reads. The sample carries about 570,000 distinct CDR3 sequences, over 9.5% recorded once. This clonotype was obtained from a man in his fifties or sixties who received an inactivated influenza vaccine. The sequencing here drew on PBMCs from blood, taken on the day of vaccination. The chain joins TRBV20-1 to TRBJ1-6, with 9 bases that match TRBD1. The CDR3 sequence is CSASGTGSSPLHF. Written as DNA, the CDR3 is TGCAGTGCTAGCGGGACAGGGTCTTCACCCCTCCACTTT.